This T cell receptor (beta chain) was recovered during a study of monozygotic twins with inflammatory bowel disease. The study subjected TCRalpha and TCRbeta cDNA to two nested PCRs of about 17 and 10 cycles. TCRdb reprocessed the 5' RACE reads and reports one entry per CDR3 protein, with no DNA. Here the sample table reports approximately 340,000 distinct CDR3 sequences. Total RNA was isolated from whole blood without T cell sorting. The clonotype comes from a human donor with ulcerative colitis or Crohn's disease, or a healthy co-twin of an affected twin (not recorded which). The material sequenced was blood.

The CDR3 here is CSALVPTSNEQFF. The chain is built from TRBV29-1 and TRBJ2-1; TCRdb indicates TRBD2, and absent DNA this call remains unverified. Per germline, CDR1 SQVTM and CDR2 ANQGSEA. This CDR3 is 13 amino acids long.